These 3 T cell receptor beta chains share one sample of origin, sequenced in a study of beta chain features in type 1 diabetes. Isolated RNA was reverse transcribed in full, so expressed TCRB transcripts were sequenced. Profiling relied on immunoSEQ multiplex PCR, and the TCRdb table lists in-frame clones only, not all of them. The sample lists approximately 120,000 clones, around 40% occurring once. Sequenced input: stem cell memory CD4+ T cells from blood. These TCRs come from a woman in her late teens or twenties in good health.

The chain is built from TRBV7-3 and TRBJ1-3, with D possibly matching TRBD1 (6 bases). Germline loops: CDR1 SGHTA, CDR2 FQGTGA. The CDR3 extends over 15 amino acids. V was trimmed by 5 bases and J by 0 bases, leaving 11 bases between them. CDR3 residues: CASSLMGHSGNTIYF. In nucleotides, the CDR3 is TGTGCCAGCAGCCTAATGGGACACTCTGGAAACACCATATATTTT.

This clone was detected a few times. The rearrangement joins TRBV7-8 to TRBJ2-7; maybe TRBD2 (6 bases). This CDR3 has 14 amino acids. CDR1 and CDR2 from the germline V gene are SGHVS and FQNEAQ. V lost 0 bases and J lost 3, with 9 bases in between. The CDR3 region is CASSLAMGLYEQYF. Here the CDR3 DNA reads TGTGCCAGCAGCTTAGCCATGGGACTCTACGAGCAGTACTTC.

This clone was observed a handful of times. The chain carries TRBV28 and TRBJ1-1; 11 bases are a match to TRBD1. The V gene's germline CDR1 is MDHEN and CDR2 SYDVKM. The length of the CDR3 is 15 residues. Trimming took 8 bases from V and 11 from J; bases not matched to a gene: 16. CDR3: CASRPRDRGSHPAFF. In DNA, the CDR3 is TGTGCCAGCCGCCCCAGGGACAGGGGGTCACACCCCGCTTTCTTT.